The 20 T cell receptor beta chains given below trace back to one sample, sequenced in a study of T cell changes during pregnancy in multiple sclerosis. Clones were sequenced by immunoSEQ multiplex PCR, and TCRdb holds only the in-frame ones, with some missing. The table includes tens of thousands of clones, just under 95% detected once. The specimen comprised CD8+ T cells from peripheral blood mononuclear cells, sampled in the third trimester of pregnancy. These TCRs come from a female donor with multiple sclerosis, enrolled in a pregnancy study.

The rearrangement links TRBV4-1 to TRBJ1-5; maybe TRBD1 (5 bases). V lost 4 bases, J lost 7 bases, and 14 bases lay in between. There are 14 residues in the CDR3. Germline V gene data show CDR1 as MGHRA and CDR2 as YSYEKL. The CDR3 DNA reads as TGCGCCAGCAGCCTGACAGCTAACGGGCAGCCCCAGCATTTT. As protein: CASSLTANGQPQHF.

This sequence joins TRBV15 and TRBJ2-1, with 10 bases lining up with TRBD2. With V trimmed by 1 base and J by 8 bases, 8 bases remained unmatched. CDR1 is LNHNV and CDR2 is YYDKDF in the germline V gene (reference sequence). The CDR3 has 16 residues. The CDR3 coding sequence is TGTGCCACCAGCAGAGTAGGGACTAGCGTCTTGGATGAGCAGTTCTTC. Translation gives CATSRVGTSVLDEQFF.

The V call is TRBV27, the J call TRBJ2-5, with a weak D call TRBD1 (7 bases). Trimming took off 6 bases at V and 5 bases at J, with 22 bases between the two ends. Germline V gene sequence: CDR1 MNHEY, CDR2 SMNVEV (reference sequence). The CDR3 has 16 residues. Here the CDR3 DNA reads TGTGCCAGCAGCCATAACCCCCAGGGGGGCCGGGAGACCCAGTACTTC. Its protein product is CASSHNPQGGRETQYF.

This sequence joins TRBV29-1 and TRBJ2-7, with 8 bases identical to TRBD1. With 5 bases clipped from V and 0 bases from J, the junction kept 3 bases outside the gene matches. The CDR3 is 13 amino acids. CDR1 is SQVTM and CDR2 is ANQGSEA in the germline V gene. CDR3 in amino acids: CSVTTGGSYEQYF. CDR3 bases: TGCAGCGTTACAACAGGGGGCTCCTACGAGCAGTACTTC.

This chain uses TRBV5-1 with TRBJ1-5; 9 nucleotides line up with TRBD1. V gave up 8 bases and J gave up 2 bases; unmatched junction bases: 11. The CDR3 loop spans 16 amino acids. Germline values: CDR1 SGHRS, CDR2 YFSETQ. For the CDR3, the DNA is TGCGCCAGAAAGAAGGACAGGGGAGGATGCAATCAGCCCCAGCATTTT. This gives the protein CARKKDRGGCNQPQHF.

In DNA form, the CDR3 reads TGTGCCAGCAACCCCGGGACAGTTACCTACGAGCAGTACTTC. This encodes CASNPGTVTYEQYF. The V gene is TRBV5-5, the J gene TRBJ2-7; 7 bases map to TRBD1. The length of the CDR3 is 14 residues. Germline trimming cut 6 bases from V and 2 bases from J; bases unmatched to any gene: 8. The V gene's germline CDR1 is SGHKS and CDR2 YYEKEE (reference sequence).

The CDR3 protein is CASTDPGLTREQYF. The CDR3 DNA reads TGTGCCAGCACCGATCCGGGACTAACCCGCGAGCAGTACTTC. The chain links TRBV6-1 to TRBJ2-7; 7 nucleotides match TRBD2. Germline CDR1 is MNHNS and CDR2 is SASEGT. Trimming took 7 bases from V and 6 from J; bases not matched to a gene: 12. The CDR3 consists of 14 residues.

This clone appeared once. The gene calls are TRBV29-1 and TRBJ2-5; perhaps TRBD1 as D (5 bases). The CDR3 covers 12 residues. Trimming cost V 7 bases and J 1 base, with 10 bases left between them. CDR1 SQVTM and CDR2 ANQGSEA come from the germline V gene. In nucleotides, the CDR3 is TGCAGCGCCTGGGGCGGCCAAGAGACCCAGTACTTC. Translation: CSAWGGQETQYF.

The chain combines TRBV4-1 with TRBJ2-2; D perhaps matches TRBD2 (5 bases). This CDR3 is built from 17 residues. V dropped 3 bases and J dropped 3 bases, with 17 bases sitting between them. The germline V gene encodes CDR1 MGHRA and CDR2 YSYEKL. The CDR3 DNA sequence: TGCGCCAGCAGCCAGGGTTCAGGTCCGGGGTACACCGGGGAGCTGTTTTTT. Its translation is CASSQGSGPGYTGELFF.

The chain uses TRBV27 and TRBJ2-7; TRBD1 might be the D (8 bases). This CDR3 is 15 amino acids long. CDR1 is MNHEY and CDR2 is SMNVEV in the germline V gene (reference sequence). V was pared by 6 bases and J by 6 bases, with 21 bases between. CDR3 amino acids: CASSPSGGGGREQYF. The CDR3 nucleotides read TGTGCCAGCAGCCCTTCAGGGGGCGGGGGTCGCGAGCAGTACTTC.

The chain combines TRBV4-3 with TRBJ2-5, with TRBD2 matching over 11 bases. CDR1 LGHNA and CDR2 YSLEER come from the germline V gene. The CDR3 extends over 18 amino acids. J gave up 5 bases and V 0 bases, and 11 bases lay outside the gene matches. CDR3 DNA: TGCGCCAGCAGCCAAGATTTAGCGGGGGGGCGGGATGGGGAGACCCAGTACTTC. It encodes CASSQDLAGGRDGETQYF.

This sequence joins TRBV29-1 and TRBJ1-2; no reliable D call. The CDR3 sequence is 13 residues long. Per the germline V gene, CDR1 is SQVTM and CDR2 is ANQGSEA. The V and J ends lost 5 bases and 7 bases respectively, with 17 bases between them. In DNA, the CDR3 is TGCAGCGTTAAGAGTGAGGAGACTATTGGCTACACCTTC. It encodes CSVKSEETIGYTF.

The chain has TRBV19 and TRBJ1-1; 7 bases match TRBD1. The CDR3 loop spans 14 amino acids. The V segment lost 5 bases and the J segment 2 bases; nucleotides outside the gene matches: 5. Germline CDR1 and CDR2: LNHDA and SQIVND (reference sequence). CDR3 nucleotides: TGTGCCAGTAGTCCGAGACAGGGAAACACTGAAGCTTTCTTT. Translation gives CASSPRQGNTEAFF. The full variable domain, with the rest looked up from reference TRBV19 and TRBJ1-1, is DGGITQSPKYLFRKEGQNVTLSCEQNLNHDAMYWYRQDPGQGLRLIYYSQIVNDFQKGDIAEGYSVSREKKESFPLTVTSAQKNPTAFYLCASSPRQGNTEAFFGQGTRLTVV.

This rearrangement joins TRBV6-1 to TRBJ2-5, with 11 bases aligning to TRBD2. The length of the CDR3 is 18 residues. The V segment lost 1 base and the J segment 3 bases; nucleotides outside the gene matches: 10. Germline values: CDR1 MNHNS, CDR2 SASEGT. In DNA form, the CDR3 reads TGTGCCAGCAGTGAAGAGGTAGCGGGGGGGCAGCGGGAAGAGACCCAGTACTTC. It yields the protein CASSEEVAGGQREETQYF.

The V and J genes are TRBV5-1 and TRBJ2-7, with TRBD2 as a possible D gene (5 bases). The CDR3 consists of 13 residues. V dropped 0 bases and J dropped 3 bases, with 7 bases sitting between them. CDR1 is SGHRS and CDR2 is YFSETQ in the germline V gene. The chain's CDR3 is CASSLGSVYEQYF. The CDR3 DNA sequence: TGCGCCAGCAGCTTGGGTAGCGTCTACGAGCAGTACTTC.

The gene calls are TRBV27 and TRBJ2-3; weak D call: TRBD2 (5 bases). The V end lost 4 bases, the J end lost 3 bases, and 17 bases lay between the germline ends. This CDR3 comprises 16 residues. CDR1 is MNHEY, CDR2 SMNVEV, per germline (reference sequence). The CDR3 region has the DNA TGTGCCAGCAGTTCCCTGTGGAGCGGAGATACAGATACGCAGTATTTT. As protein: CASSSLWSGDTDTQYF.

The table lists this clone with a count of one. The CDR3 sequence is CASSLNPSGGFYEQYF. DNA of the CDR3: TGTGCCAGCAGTTTGAACCCTAGCGGGGGATTCTACGAGCAGTACTTC. The chain employs TRBV27 and TRBJ2-7, with 10 bases aligning to TRBD2. CDR1 and CDR2 from the germline V gene are MNHEY and SMNVEV (reference sequence). The J segment lost 3 bases and the V segment lost 3 bases, leaving 8 bases of the junction unmatched. The length of the CDR3 is 16 residues.

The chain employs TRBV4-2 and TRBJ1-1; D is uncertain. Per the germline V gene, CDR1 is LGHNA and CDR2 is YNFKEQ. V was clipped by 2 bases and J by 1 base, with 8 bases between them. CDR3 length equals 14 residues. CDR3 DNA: TGTGCCAGCAGCCAAATAGCCGGGAACACTGAAGCTTTCTTT. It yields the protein CASSQIAGNTEAFF.

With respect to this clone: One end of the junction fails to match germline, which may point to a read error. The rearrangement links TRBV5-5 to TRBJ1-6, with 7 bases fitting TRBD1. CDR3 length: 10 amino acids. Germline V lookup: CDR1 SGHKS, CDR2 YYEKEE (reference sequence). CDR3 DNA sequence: TGTGCCAGCAAAGGAGACAGGGAGACTTTT. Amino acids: CASKGDRETF.

CDR3 sequence reads: CASRGTGGYTEAFF. The DNA of the CDR3 is TGTGCCAGCAGGGGGACAGGGGGATACACTGAAGCTTTCTTT. J is TRBJ1-1 and V is TRBV6-1; TRBD1 aligns across 11 bases. V shed 6 bases and J 3 bases; nucleotides not matched to a gene: 3. The CDR3 contains 14 residues. Germline values: CDR1 MNHNS, CDR2 SASEGT.